This TCR beta chain was captured in a study of response to subunit inactivated influenza vaccine. The study, taken as a whole, reports: A suggestion made by the authors is that each seasonal influenza vaccination recruits few new T cells.

This clonotype was seen more than once but under ten times. Its antigen is unidentified. CDR3 length equals 15 residues. CDR1 is SEHNR and CDR2 is FQNEAQ in the germline V gene (reference sequence). V lost 7 bases to trimming and J lost 9 bases; unmatched junction nucleotides: 9. TCRdb re-called the RT-PCR reads with MiXCR, one entry per CDR3 protein. The profile shows about 480,000 distinct CDR3 sequences, 10% to 15% of them singletons. V gene TRBV7-9 combines with J gene TRBJ2-1; TRBD2 matches at 13 bases. The clonotype was recovered from a man aged 45-65 years who received an inactivated influenza vaccine. Material: PBMCs from blood, obtained around seven weeks after vaccination. The CDR3 bases are TGTGCCAGCACGCAACCGGGACTAGCGGGATCTGAGCAGTTCTTC. Translation gives CASTQPGLAGSEQFF.